This T cell receptor beta chain was identified in a study of blood T cells in healthy people across ages. Study-level findings and limits: Naive T cell percentage by flow cytometry tracked strongly with beta diversity.

A minimum of 5 micrograms of total RNA was extracted per sample. On this clonotype itself: The antigen remains unidentified. A much larger clone differs from this one at a single base, so this may be a read error.

A sample-barcoded 5' primer and a J-beta primer mix were used in a second PCR of about 7 to 12 cycles. TCRdb analysed the 5' RACE reads with MiXCR anew, one entry per CDR3 protein. The sample includes 1.5 million to 2 million distinct CDR3 sequences, about 30% seen only once; the top ten take less than 9.5%. J lost 7 bases, V lost 4 bases, and 6 bases had no gene match. CDR3 length: 14 amino acids. Sequencing was done on a sample of blood. The TCR sequence derives from a woman in her twenties or thirties in good health. The rearrangement uses TRBV12-3 or TRBV12-4 and TRBJ2-5; 10 bases agree with TRBD2. CDR3 nucleotide sequence: TGTGCCAGCAGTTATGCTAGCGGGGGTGGGACCCAGTACTTC. Protein product: CASSYASGGGTQYF.